One T cell receptor beta chain is described in this entry. Its antigen is undetermined. This may be a read error: a much more frequent sequence differs by one nucleotide. Scientists recovered RNA and DNA together from roughly 20-30 mg of unsorted bulk tissue. Per tumor, sampling covered five separate regions. These data belong to a study of tumor-infiltrating lymphocytes in primary liver carcinoma. Study-wide background: Patients, male and female, were 30 to 69 years old. Study-level points and caveats: Tumor specimens were characterized by a significantly higher top-250-clone fraction than blood (p = 0.039). Appearing in all five tumor regions was true of only about 7.5-24% of top clones.

cDNA specific to TCR beta was made from around 470 ng of total RNA, with a constant-region primer employed for priming. Three nested multiplex PCR rounds of slightly modified ARM-PCR generated TCR beta libraries. One entry per CDR3 protein, called by TCRdb with MiXCR from the multiplex PCR reads. The table has more than 20,000 distinct CDR3 sequences, about 75% seen once. The TCR sequence derives from a woman aged 25 to 39 with primary liver carcinoma and hepatitis B virus infection. The specimen sequenced was liver tumor tissue from sampling region 1. Documented subset: tumor region T1, superior pole.

Here the CDR3 reads CAWRSTYEQYF. The CDR3 DNA reads TGTGCCTGGCGATCCACCTACGAGCAGTACTTC. The chain recombines TRBV30 with TRBJ2-7; D remains unclear. Trimming took off 5 bases at V and 2 bases at J, with 7 bases between the two ends. Germline CDR1 is GTSNPN and CDR2 is SVGIG (reference sequence). This CDR3 is 11 amino acids long.